A selection of T cell receptor beta chains follows, all from one sample in a study of blood T cell repertoires in COVID-19. The method was immunoSEQ multiplex PCR; TCRdb's version includes in-frame clones alone and lacks a portion of them. The repertoire holds about 220,000 clones, with approximately 83% as singletons. The sample comprised PBMCs or T cells enriched from blood (not recorded which). Receptors originate from a woman aged 55-70 years who had recovered from COVID-19. Each CDR3 is given with its conserved first and last residue. The D gene is left open where the match is weak. Clone size is given for some rows only: seen once, a few or many times, or a class if the clone is expanded.

d_call clone_size j_call v_call cdr3_nt cdr3_aa
NA NA TRBJ2-5 TRBV21-1 TGTGCCAGCAGGGGGAGGTTAGGAGAGACCCAGTACTTC CASRGRLGETQYF
TRBD2 NA TRBJ2-1 TRBV19 TGTGCCAGTACTAGCGGGAAAAATTTCGCCTATGAGCAGTTCTTC CASTSGKNFAYEQFF
TRBD2 NA TRBJ2-7 TRBV25-1 TGTGCCAGCAGCCGAATACGGGGGGCCTACGAGCAGTACTTC CASSRIRGAYEQYF
TRBD1 NA TRBJ1-1 TRBV7-9 TGTGCCAGCAGCCCCCCAGGGGGCGCGACTGAAGCTTTCTTT CASSPPGGATEAFF
NA once TRBJ2-1 TRBV11-3 TGTGCCAGCAGCTTAGGCGGGCACAATGAGCAGTTCTTC CASSLGGHNEQFF
NA NA TRBJ1-3 TRBV5-4 TGTGCCAGCAGCCGAGACATGAGCTCTGGAAACACCATATATTTT CASSRDMSSGNTIYF
TRBD1 NA TRBJ2-5 TRBV7-9 TGTGCCAGCAGCTTTGGACAGGGAGTGCAAGAGACCCAGTACTTC CASSFGQGVQETQYF
TRBD1 NA TRBJ1-2 TRBV9 TGTGCCAGCAGCACGGCGACAGGGCCAGATGGCTACACCTTC CASSTATGPDGYTF
TRBD1 NA TRBJ2-2 TRBV19 TGTGCCAGTAGTCCCTCGACAGGGGATGTCCCCGGGGAGCTGTTTTTT CASSPSTGDVPGELFF
NA NA TRBJ2-5 TRBV19 TGTGCCAGTAGTACTCCCCTAGGAGGCGCAGAGACCCAGTACTTC CASSTPLGGAETQYF
NA NA TRBJ1-1 TRBV7-9 TGTGCCAGCAGCCCAAAGACAGCGAACACTGAAGCTTTCTTT CASSPKTANTEAFF
TRBD1 NA TRBJ1-3 TRBV6-5 TGTGCCAGCAATCACAGGGGGCTTGGTGGAAACACCATATATTTT CASNHRGLGGNTIYF
NA NA TRBJ1-4 TRBV19 TGTGCCAGTAGTGTCTCCAGGGCAACTAATGAAAAACTGTTTTTT CASSVSRATNEKLFF
NA NA TRBJ2-1 TRBV9 TGTGCCAGCAGCGAGTTCCCGGGACTCCGTTCCTACAATGAGCAGTTCTTC CASSEFPGLRSYNEQFF
TRBD1 NA TRBJ1-4 TRBV6-1 TGTGCCAGCAGTGAAGCTCTGGGACAGGGTAGTCGCGAAAAACTGTTTTTT CASSEALGQGSREKLFF
NA NA TRBJ2-2 TRBV5-4 TGTGCCAGCAGCTTGGGGGTCGCGGGGTCGAACACCGGGGAGCTGTTTTTT CASSLGVAGSNTGELFF
TRBD1 NA TRBJ1-4 TRBV6-1 TGTGCCAGCAGTGAGACTCCGGGACAGGGGTATGAAAAACTGTTTTTT CASSETPGQGYEKLFF
NA NA TRBJ1-2 TRBV18 TGTGCCAGCTCACCGGGCGGGGGGACGAACTATGGCTACACCTTC CASSPGGGTNYGYTF
TRBD2 NA TRBJ2-7 TRBV5-1 TGCGCCAGCAGCTCGGGACTAGCCTACGAGCAGTACTTC CASSSGLAYEQYF
TRBD1 NA TRBJ2-7 TRBV12-3/TRBV12-4 TGTGCCAGCAGTATCTCCGGGACAGGGAGTAAATACTTC CASSISGTGSKYF
TRBD2 NA TRBJ2-1 TRBV27 TGTGCCAGCAGCCGCCGGGGGGGCTCCTACAATGAGCAGTTCTTC CASSRRGGSYNEQFF
NA NA TRBJ2-1 TRBV21-1 TGTAGTCGGGTTGCGGTGAATGAGCAGTTCTTC CSRVAVNEQFF
TRBD2 NA TRBJ2-2 TRBV12-5 TGTGCTAGTGGTTTGGGGACTAGCGGGAGGTTAGACACCGGGGAGCTGTTTTTT CASGLGTSGRLDTGELFF
TRBD2 NA TRBJ2-2 TRBV7-9 TGTGCCAGCAGCTTCCGACTAGCGGGGACTAACGCGAACACCGGGGAGCTGTTTTTT CASSFRLAGTNANTGELFF
NA NA TRBJ2-6 TRBV21-1 TGTGCCAGCACCAAAGGGCTCTCTGGGGCCAACGTCCTGACTTTC CASTKGLSGANVLTF
NA NA TRBJ1-2 TRBV4-3 TGCGCCAGCTCCACGGGGAACTATGGCTACACCTTC CASSTGNYGYTF
NA NA TRBJ2-1 TRBV2 TGTGCCAGCAGTCGACTAGGAAATGAGCAGTTCTTC CASSRLGNEQFF
TRBD2 NA TRBJ2-1 TRBV5-1 TGCGCCAGCAGAAAGGGACTAGCGGGAGGAGGCAATGAGCAGTTCTTC CASRKGLAGGGNEQFF
NA NA TRBJ1-2 TRBV19 TGTGCCAGTAAAACACAGGGTGGTGGCTACACCTTC CASKTQGGGYTF
NA NA TRBJ1-3 TRBV9 TGTGCCAGCAGCGTTGAGGTACTAAACTCTGGAAACACCATATATTTT CASSVEVLNSGNTIYF
TRBD1 NA TRBJ1-1 TRBV7-9 TGTGCCGGGGCCAGACAGGGCGGAAACACTGAAGCTTTCTTT CAGARQGGNTEAFF
NA NA TRBJ2-1 TRBV4-3 TGCGCCAGCAGCCAAGAAGGCTACAGCTCCTACAATGAGCAGTTCTTC CASSQEGYSSYNEQFF
TRBD1 many TRBJ1-1 TRBV12-5 TGTGCTAGTGGTTCGGCCACAGGGGGCCGGACTGAAGCTTTCTTT CASGSATGGRTEAFF
TRBD1 NA TRBJ2-7 TRBV5-4 TGTGCCAGCAGCTTGGGTGGACAGGGTCACAACGAGCAGTACTTC CASSLGGQGHNEQYF
TRBD1 NA TRBJ2-5 TRBV5-4 TGTGCCAGCAGCGCGACAGGGTACCAAGAGACCCAGTACTTC CASSATGYQETQYF
NA NA TRBJ2-7 TRBV7-8 TGTGCCAGCAGCTATTCTGAGGGGCAGTACTTC CASSYSEGQYF
TRBD1 NA TRBJ2-7 TRBV19 TGTGCCAGTAGTAGGGACAGGGGGCAGTACGAGCAGTACTTC CASSRDRGQYEQYF
TRBD2 few TRBJ2-1 TRBV9 TGTGCCAGCAGCGTAGTCCCCCGGACTAGCGGGGGGGTGTCCTACAATGAGCAGTTCTTC CASSVVPRTSGGVSYNEQFF
TRBD2 once TRBJ2-5 TRBV2 TGTGCCAGCAGTTCTATTGGACTAGAAGAAGAGACCCAGTACTTC CASSSIGLEEETQYF
TRBD2 NA TRBJ2-1 TRBV4-1 TGCGCCAGCAGCCAAGAGGGGGGGGGAGGCACTTCCTACAATGAGCAGTTCTTC CASSQEGGGGTSYNEQFF
NA NA TRBJ1-1 TRBV6-5 TGTGCCACCTCGGAGGGCCTAAACACTGAAGCTTTCTTT CATSEGLNTEAFF
NA NA TRBJ1-3 TRBV7-8 TGTGCCAGCAGCTTATCCACCGGGGGATGGCATTTT CASSLSTGGWHF
NA NA TRBJ2-1 TRBV5-1 TGCGCCAGCAGCTTGACAGTAGACCCGAGCTCCTACAATGAGCAGTTCTTC CASSLTVDPSSYNEQFF